A selection of T cell receptor beta chains follows, all from one sample in a study of blood T cell repertoires in COVID-19. Here immunoSEQ multiplex PCR was the method, and the copy in TCRdb shows in-frame clones only, minus some. This sample has under 250,000 clones, with 80% to 85% found just once. The sequenced sample consisted of peripheral blood. The origin of the receptors is a woman aged 60-70 years with acute or convalescent COVID-19. Each CDR3 is given with its conserved first and last residue. A D gene is named only where the DNA matches it firmly.

TRBV6-8	TRBJ2-3	TRBD2	CASSYYSSGGSSTDTQYF
TRBV12-3/TRBV12-4	TRBJ2-7	.	CASSLGTTYEQYF
TRBV5-1	TRBJ1-4	.	CASSLGGQGFPTNEEKLFF
TRBV19	TRBJ1-5	TRBD1	CASSRPQGWSQPQHF
TRBV20-1	TRBJ2-7	TRBD1	CSASVGTGAYEQYF
TRBV4-2	TRBJ1-5	.	CASSHDSSQPQHF
TRBV12-2	TRBJ1-2	.	CASRLEGREIYGYTF
TRBV5-6	TRBJ1-5	.	CASSSSYSNQPQHF
TRBV4-3	TRBJ2-1	TRBD2	CASSPQAGGTPNEQFF
TRBV9	TRBJ2-5	TRBD2	CASSAGLAGVTETQYF
TRBV6-5	TRBJ2-5	.	CASSFSGTKETQYF
TRBV30	TRBJ1-4	.	CAWSAATNEKLFF
TRBV2	TRBJ1-5	TRBD1	CASTGGNSNQPQHF
TRBV27	TRBJ2-3	TRBD2	CASSLTSGGSDTQYF
TRBV5-1	TRBJ2-2	.	CASSLANPSGELFF
TRBV7-8	TRBJ1-1	TRBD1	CASSLAPLTGGVSEAFF
TRBV4-1	TRBJ1-1	TRBD1	CASSQVYVTGTANTEAFF